Included here is one T cell receptor (beta chain) sequence, with context. Its antigen remains undetermined. Base quality data are lacking; no much larger clone is found one base away. TCRbeta CDR3 regions were amplified from genomic DNA by means of the immunoSEQ Assay, a bias-controlled multiplex PCR. For the original study's pipeline: Nucleated cell counts per sample were estimated from amplification of reference gene primers within the assay. To quantify the absolute abundance of each unique TCRbeta CDR3 rearrangement, sequence reads were collapsed and filtered. For each sample, productive Simpson clonality was calculated as the square root of Simpson's diversity index across productive rearrangements. Here the immuneACCESS table is served through TCRdb, limited to in-frame sequences with V and J called. Missing clones are a known gap in these copies; in checked studies unresolved V genes cover under half, and the rest lacks a known reason. The V and J calls and the clone size are those of that table, but D and trimming were determined from the DNA. Recorded for this sample are a few hundred thousand clones; roughly 87% of them occurred a single time. The biggest ten clones account for 2.5% to 3.5% of the sample.

This sample was taken from a study of blood T cell repertoires in COVID-19 (dated by TCRdb to the early 2020s). Looking at the study overall: Samples covering the acute and convalescent phases of COVID-19 were provided by collaborators in the United States, Italy and Spain. Deeply sampled blood TCRbeta repertoires from subjects exposed to, actively infected with, or recovered from COVID-19 were included in the dataset. Where available, HLA class I and class II types were taken from metadata supplied by the sample provider and were not determined by assay-based typing. A freely available public database, intended as a resource for researchers studying the immune response to SARS-CoV-2, is where the repertoires were released. The prospective study material was composed of cDNA or gDNA derived from T cells, B-cell-depleted T cells, or PBMCs. The sample metadata nearly always contained a de-identified subject ID, COVID-19 status, age in years and sex. Samples came from the ongoing ImmuneRACE study (first 160 participants) plus 1,254 subjects from 6 global collaborators. What the study reported, not specific to this receptor: The amount of clinical and demographic metadata varied by source and participant and was provided uncurated.

The germline V gene (reference sequence) provides CDR1 PRHDT and CDR2 FYEKMQ. V is shortened by 6 bases, J by 4 bases, and the region joining them spans 16 bases. Its CDR3 holds 15 amino acids, cysteine through phenylalanine. This entry keeps only the CDR3 DNA: 45 bases, framed from base 1. Participants in the prospective study were aged about 18 to 89 years, lived in some 24 United States geographic areas, and enrolled through a virtual design. Cohort assignment in the prospective study relied on participant-reported clinical history from a screening survey and a study questionnaire. Recovered participants in ImmuneRACE Cohort 3 were defined as having two consecutive negative NP/OP PCR tests, clearance from a healthcare professional, or resolution of symptoms. Mobile phlebotomists in the prospective study collected whole blood, serum and a nasopharyngeal or oropharyngeal swab from every participant. Prospective study participants could optionally give additional blood draws and questionnaires over a roughly two-month period. Blood samples from the prospective study were shipped frozen or at room temperature prior to DNA extraction.

The chain uses TRBV13 and TRBJ2-1; the D region possibly corresponds to TRBD2 (6 bases align). Material for sequencing was PBMCs or T cells enriched from blood (not recorded which). This TCR came from a woman aged 30 to 39 who had recovered from COVID-19. The nucleotide sequence reads as follows: TGTGCCAGCAGGTCCCGGGACTCAAATTACAATGAGCAGTTCTTC. Its translation reads: CASRSRDSNYNEQFF.